This T cell receptor beta chain was found in a study of blood T cell repertoires in COVID-19. Germline CDR1 LNHNV, CDR2 YYDKDF (reference sequence). The junction had 8 bases not matched to a gene; V was cut back by 1 base and J by 8 bases. The CDR3 has 15 amino acids. TCRdb's table, derived via immunoSEQ multiplex PCR, lists solely in-frame clones and lacks some. There are a few hundred thousand clones in the sample; roughly 80% occur only once, and approximately 3.5% lies in the top ten. Sequenced material: peripheral blood. This chain links TRBV15 with TRBJ2-3, with 8 bases that match TRBD2. The origin of this receptor is a woman under 30 with acute or convalescent COVID-19. CDR3 sequence reads: CATSRARAGGSTQYF. DNA of the CDR3: TGTGCCACCAGCAGAGCTCGGGCGGGAGGTAGTACGCAGTATTTT.